This TCR beta chain came from a study of T-cell memory formation after mild COVID-19. Study context: Clusters were largely donor specific. General study points: Among contracting clones, CD4+ were mainly CM/EM and CD8+ enriched in EMRA. Pre-infection memory showed some responding clones, and this suggested that cross-reactive memory joined.

TCRdb re-called the 5' RACE reads with MiXCR, one entry per CDR3 protein. Among hundreds of thousands of distinct CDR3 sequences listed, approximately 15% were seen once. This CDR3 has 15 amino acids. CDR1 is SGHNT and CDR2 is YENEEA in the germline V gene. After removal of 2 bases from V and 7 bases from J, the junction contained 3 bases not matched to a gene. This clonotype turned up a few times. Antigen specificity is unknown. The specimen was PBMCs or a T cell subset sorted from them (not recorded which). The receptor was derived from a man between 18 and 35 years old who had mild COVID-19 (a few samples of this study predate the infection). Cell type and time point are not known. The chain employs TRBV11-3 and TRBJ2-1, with 12 bases fitting TRBD2. In nucleotides, the CDR3 is TGTGCCAGCAGCTTAAGACTAGCGGGGGTGAATGAGCAGTTCTTC. It encodes CASSLRLAGVNEQFF.